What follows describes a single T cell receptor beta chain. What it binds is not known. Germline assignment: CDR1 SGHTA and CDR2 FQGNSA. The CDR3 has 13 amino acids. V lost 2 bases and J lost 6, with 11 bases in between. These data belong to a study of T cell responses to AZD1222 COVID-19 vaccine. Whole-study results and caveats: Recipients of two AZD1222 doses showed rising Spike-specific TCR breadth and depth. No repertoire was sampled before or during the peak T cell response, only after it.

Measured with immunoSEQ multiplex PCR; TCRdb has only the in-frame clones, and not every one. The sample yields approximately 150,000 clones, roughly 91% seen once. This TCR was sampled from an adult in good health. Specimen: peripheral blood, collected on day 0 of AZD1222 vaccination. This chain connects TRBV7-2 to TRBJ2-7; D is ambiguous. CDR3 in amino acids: CASSLFVEAEQYF. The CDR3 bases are TGTGCCAGCAGCTTATTCGTCGAAGCCGAGCAGTACTTC.